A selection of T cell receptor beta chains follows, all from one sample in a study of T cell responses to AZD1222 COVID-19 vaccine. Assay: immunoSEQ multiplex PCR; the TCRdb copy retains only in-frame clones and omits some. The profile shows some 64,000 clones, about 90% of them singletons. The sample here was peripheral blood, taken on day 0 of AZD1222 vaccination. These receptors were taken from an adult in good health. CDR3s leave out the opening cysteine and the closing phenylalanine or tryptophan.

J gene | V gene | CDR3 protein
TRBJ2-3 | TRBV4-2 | ASTRLADNTDTQY
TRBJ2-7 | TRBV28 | ASSYGGLQGAGEQY
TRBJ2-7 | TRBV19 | ASSIGQGAAYEQY
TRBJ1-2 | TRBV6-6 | ASSYSGQGSYGYT
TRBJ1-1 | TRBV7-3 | ASSLSGPLTEAF
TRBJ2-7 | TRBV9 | ASSVGPSGTYEQY
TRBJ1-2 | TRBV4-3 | ASSQLRTENYGYT
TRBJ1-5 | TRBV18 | ASSSGGDQPQH
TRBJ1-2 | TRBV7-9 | ASSSDGYGYT
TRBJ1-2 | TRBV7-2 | ASSLTRDTYGYT
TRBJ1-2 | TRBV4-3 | ASSQESTPDRPPNYGYT
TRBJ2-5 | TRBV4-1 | ASSQDSQGRQETQY
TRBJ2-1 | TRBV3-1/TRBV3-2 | ASSQGVRASYNEQF
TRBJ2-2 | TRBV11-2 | ASRSGLAGAGELF
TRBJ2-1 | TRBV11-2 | ASSGPQFNEQF
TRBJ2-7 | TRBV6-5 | ASRPKTGDEQY
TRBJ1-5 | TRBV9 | ASSVDGSAGPQH
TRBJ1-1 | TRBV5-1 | ASSLGTADYTEAF
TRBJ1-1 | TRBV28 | ASSLQGMNTEAF
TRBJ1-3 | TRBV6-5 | ASSQESGNTIY